This T cell receptor (beta chain) was sequenced for a study of CD8+ T cells in alopecia areata. For the study at large: Treated patients were given oral tofacitinib, which was dosed at 5 to 10 mg twice daily.

Between the trimmed V and J ends, which lost 6 bases and 5 bases, there was a span of 7 bases. The CDR3 has 11 amino acids. The germline V gene has CDR1 MNHNY and CDR2 SVGAGI (reference sequence). Individuals with alopecia areata gave both lesional scalp punch biopsies and peripheral blood for collection. Note on this clone: The antigen is unknown.

Extracted from the samples, RNA was reverse transcribed into cDNA to serve as the sequencing template. The table came from immunoSEQ multiplex PCR; TCRdb's copy has only in-frame clones and leaves some out. The profile shows about 180,000 clones, about 67% of them singletons. Findings and limits, study-wide: More clonal than normal scalp was lesional scalp, particularly alopecia totalis/universalis. Possibly because of HLA-related factors, TCR sharing was less clear across patients than in mice.

The clonotype was recovered from a human donor with alopecia areata. The chain is built from TRBV6-6 and TRBJ2-5; D is perhaps TRBD2 (5 bases). The sequencing here drew on CD8+ T cells sorted from blood, taken at week 0. CDR3 in DNA: TGTGCCAGCAGGACGGGGGAGACCCAGTACTTC. This encodes CASRTGETQYF.